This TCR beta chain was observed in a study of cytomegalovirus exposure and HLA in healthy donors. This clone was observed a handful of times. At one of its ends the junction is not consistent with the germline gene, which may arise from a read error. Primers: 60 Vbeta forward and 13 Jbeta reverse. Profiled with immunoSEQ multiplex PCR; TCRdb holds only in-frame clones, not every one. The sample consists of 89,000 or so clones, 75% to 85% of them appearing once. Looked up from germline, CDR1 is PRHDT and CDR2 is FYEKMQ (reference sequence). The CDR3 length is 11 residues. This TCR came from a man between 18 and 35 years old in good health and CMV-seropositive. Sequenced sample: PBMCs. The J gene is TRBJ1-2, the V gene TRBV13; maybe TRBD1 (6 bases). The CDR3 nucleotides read TGTGCCAGCAGTTTAAGCTCGGGGACATCCTTC. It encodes CASSLSSGTSF.